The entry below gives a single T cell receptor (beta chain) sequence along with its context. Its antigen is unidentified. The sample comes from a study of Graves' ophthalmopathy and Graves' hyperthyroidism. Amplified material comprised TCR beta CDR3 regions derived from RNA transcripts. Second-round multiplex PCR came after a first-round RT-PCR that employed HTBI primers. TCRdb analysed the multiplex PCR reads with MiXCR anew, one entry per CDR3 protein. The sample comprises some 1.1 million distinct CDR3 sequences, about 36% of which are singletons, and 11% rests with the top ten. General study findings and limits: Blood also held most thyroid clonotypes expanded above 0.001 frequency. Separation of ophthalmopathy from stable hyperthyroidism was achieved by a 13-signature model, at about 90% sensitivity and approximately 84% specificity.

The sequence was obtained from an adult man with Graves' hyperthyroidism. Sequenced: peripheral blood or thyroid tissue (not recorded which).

The CDR3 DNA sequence: TGTGCCAGCAGTGGCCTGGGACCGCCGTCTTACGAGCAGTACTTC. Translated: CASSGLGPPSYEQYF. The J gene is TRBJ2-7, the V gene TRBV12-3 or TRBV12-4, with D perhaps given as TRBD1 or TRBD2 (5 bases each). This CDR3 is 15 amino acids long. Trimming removed 5 bases at V and 4 bases at J, with 18 bases between.